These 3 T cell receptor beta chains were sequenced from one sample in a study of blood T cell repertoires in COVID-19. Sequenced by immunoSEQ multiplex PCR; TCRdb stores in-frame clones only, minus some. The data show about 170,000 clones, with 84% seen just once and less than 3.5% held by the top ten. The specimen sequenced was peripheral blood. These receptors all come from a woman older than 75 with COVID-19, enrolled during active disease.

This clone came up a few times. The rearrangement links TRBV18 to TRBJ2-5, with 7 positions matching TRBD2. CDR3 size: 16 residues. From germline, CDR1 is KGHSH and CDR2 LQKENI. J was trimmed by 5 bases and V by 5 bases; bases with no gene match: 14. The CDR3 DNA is TGTGCCAGCTCATCGCCACTAGCGCCAGTTGAGGAGACCCAGTACTTC. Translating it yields CASSSPLAPVEETQYF.

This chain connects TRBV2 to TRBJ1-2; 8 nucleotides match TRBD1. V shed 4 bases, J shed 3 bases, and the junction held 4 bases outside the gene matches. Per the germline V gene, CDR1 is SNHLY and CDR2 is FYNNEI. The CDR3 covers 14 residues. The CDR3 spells CASSADRGYYGYTF. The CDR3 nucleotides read TGTGCCAGCAGTGCTGACAGGGGATACTATGGCTACACCTTC.

The CDR3 protein is CASSIGVPTDTQYF. CDR3 nucleotides: TGTGCCAGTAGTATAGGAGTCCCCACAGATACGCAGTATTTT. V is TRBV19 and J is TRBJ2-3; no reliable D call. The germline V and J ends were trimmed by 1 base and 2 bases, with 7 bases remaining between them. The CDR3 runs to 14 residues. From germline, CDR1 is LNHDA and CDR2 SQIVND (reference sequence).